The rows below give T cell receptor beta chains drawn from one sample of a study of T cells in Graves' hyperthyroidism and ophthalmopathy. TCRdb reanalysed the multiplex PCR reads using MiXCR and keeps one entry per CDR3 protein. The repertoire holds approximately 690,000 distinct CDR3 sequences, with less than 25% as singletons. Material: blood. Receptors were obtained from a man between 25 and 39 years old with Graves' ophthalmopathy. The CDR3 runs from the conserved cysteine through the conserved F or W. D genes are given only for firm matches. Clone size, where shown, is once, few, many, or a class for clones that have expanded.

TRBV6-5	.	.	TRBJ1-1	CASSYSKYREAFF	TGTGCCAGCAGTTACTCGAAATACAGGGAAGCTTTCTTT
TRBV19	few	TRBD1	TRBJ2-7	CASSPGTAAYEQYF	TGTGCCAGTAGTCCGGGGACAGCCGCCTACGAGCAGTACTTC
TRBV6-2/TRBV6-3	many	TRBD2	TRBJ2-1	CASSSSRTSGNEQFF	TGTGCCAGCAGTTCATCCCGGACTAGCGGGAATGAGCAGTTCTTC
TRBV14	.	TRBD2	TRBJ2-1	CASSHRWASGRGQFF	TGTGCCAGCAGCCACAGATGGGCTAGCGGGAGAGGGCAGTTCTTC
TRBV20-1	few	TRBD2	TRBJ2-2	CSARLAGLTGELFF	TGCAGTGCTCGACTAGCGGGACTTACCGGGGAGCTGTTTTTT
TRBV28	few	TRBD2	TRBJ2-4	CASSVGTSGSGAKNIQYF	TGTGCCAGCAGTGTCGGGACTAGCGGGAGTGGGGCCAAAAACATTCAGTACTTC
TRBV12-3/TRBV12-4	many	.	TRBJ1-5	CASSLGGSGNQPQHF	TGTGCCAGCAGTTTAGGGGGGTCCGGCAATCAGCCCCAGCATTTT
TRBV14	few	TRBD1	TRBJ2-1	CASDTGTARNNEQFF	TGTGCCAGCGATACCGGGACAGCGCGCAACAATGAGCAGTTCTTC
TRBV27	.	.	TRBJ2-7	CASSLSRGQLTHEQYF	TGTGCCAGCAGTTTAAGCCGTGGACAGCTAACCCACGAGCAGTACTTC
TRBV28	.	.	TRBJ1-2	CASSPRVFGYTF	TGTGCCAGCAGCCCCAGGGTTTTTGGCTACACCTTC
TRBV20-1	few	.	TRBJ1-5	CSARDDAQGAWQPQHF	TGCAGTGCTAGAGATGACGCCCAGGGAGCGTGGCAGCCCCAGCATTTT
TRBV10-3	.	TRBD2	TRBJ2-1	CAIRETGTSGRGVEQFF	TGTGCCATCAGGGAGACCGGGACTAGCGGGAGAGGGGTTGAGCAGTTCTTC
TRBV5-8	.	.	TRBJ1-1	CASSISGGRYTEAFF	TGTGCCAGCAGCATATCGGGTGGAAGATACACTGAAGCTTTCTTT
TRBV6-5	few	.	TRBJ2-3	CASSYSGGYGTDTQYF	TGTGCCAGCAGTTACTCTGGGGGCTATGGCACAGATACGCAGTATTTT
TRBV3-1	many	TRBD2	TRBJ2-1	CASSPGLAGDRFF	TGTGCCAGCAGCCCCGGACTAGCGGGAGATCGGTTCTTC
TRBV20-1	.	TRBD1	TRBJ1-5	CSARAQDRVNQPQHF	TGCAGTGCTAGAGCCCAGGACAGGGTCAATCAGCCCCAGCATTTT
TRBV6-5	.	TRBD2	TRBJ2-1	CASSYSIDPGLAGAAYNEQFF	TGTGCCAGCAGTTACTCAATCGACCCGGGACTAGCGGGAGCAGCCTACAATGAGCAGTTCTTC
TRBV11-2	.	TRBD2	TRBJ2-5	CASSSGLARETQYF	TGTGCCAGCAGCTCCGGACTAGCACGAGAGACCCAGTACTTC
TRBV6-6	many	.	TRBJ2-5	CASSYSSSRNRDYETQYF	TGTGCCAGCAGTTACTCTTCCTCTAGGAACAGGGACTATGAGACCCAGTACTTC
TRBV20-1	once	TRBD2	TRBJ2-1	CSADGRTLNEQFF	TGCAGTGCTGACGGGAGGACTTTGAATGAGCAGTTCTTC
TRBV28	few	.	TRBJ1-6	CASSRLEGGSPLHF	TGTGCCAGCAGCCGCCTAGAGGGGGGATCACCCCTCCACTTT
TRBV3-1	many	.	TRBJ1-2	CASSQEGRGANYGYTF	TGTGCCAGCAGCCAAGAGGGCCGGGGGGCTAACTATGGCTACACCTTC
TRBV5-1	.	TRBD2	TRBJ2-3	CASSSWTSGSRTDTQYF	TGCGCCAGCAGCTCATGGACTAGCGGGAGCAGGACAGATACGCAGTATTTT
TRBV13	many	TRBD1	TRBJ2-3	CASSLVGQGPDTQYF	TGTGCCAGCAGCTTAGTGGGACAGGGACCCGATACGCAGTATTTT
TRBV28	.	TRBD2	TRBJ2-3	CASRGNGGGTDTQYF	TGTGCCAGCAGGGGGAACGGGGGGGGCACAGATACGCAGTATTTT
TRBV5-1	.	TRBD2	TRBJ2-1	CASSFTRLASYNEQFF	TGCGCCAGCAGCTTTACCCGACTAGCAAGCTACAATGAGCAGTTCTTC
TRBV4-1	many	.	TRBJ1-5	CASSQASGGNQPQHF	TGCGCCAGCAGCCAAGCATCCGGTGGCAATCAGCCCCAGCATTTT
TRBV12-3/TRBV12-4	.	.	TRBJ2-1	CASSLVHNEQFF	TGTGCCAGCAGTTTAGTTCACAATGAGCAGTTCTTC
TRBV28	many	.	TRBJ2-7	CASTESGQVDEQYF	TGTGCCAGCACCGAAAGCGGGCAAGTCGACGAGCAGTACTTC
TRBV5-6	.	TRBD1	TRBJ2-1	CASSAGTGVNDEQFF	TGTGCCAGCAGCGCCGGGACAGGGGTTAACGATGAGCAGTTCTTC
TRBV27	.	TRBD2	TRBJ2-3	CASSPRTSSSTDTQYF	TGTGCCAGCAGTCCCCGGACTAGCAGTAGCACAGATACGCAGTATTTT
TRBV28	many	TRBD1	TRBJ1-1	CASSLWDRGDTEAFF	TGTGCCAGCAGTTTGTGGGACAGGGGCGACACTGAAGCTTTCTTT
TRBV6-2/TRBV6-3	few	TRBD2	TRBJ2-7	CASSYSSTSGSYEQYF	TGTGCCAGCAGTTACTCTTCGACTAGCGGGAGTTACGAGCAGTACTTC
TRBV6-2/TRBV6-3	few	.	TRBJ2-3	CASTHRRTTDTQYF	TGTGCCAGCACCCACAGGCGGACCACAGATACGCAGTATTTT
TRBV30	many	.	TRBJ2-1	CAWSPWSNNEQFF	TGTGCCTGGAGTCCCTGGTCTAACAATGAGCAGTTCTTC
TRBV20-1	.	.	TRBJ2-1	CSARFRHEQFF	TGCAGTGCTAGATTCCGGCATGAGCAGTTCTTC
TRBV4-1	.	.	TRBJ1-5	CASSQEGGQPQHF	TGCGCCAGCAGCCAAGAAGGTGGTCAGCCCCAGCATTTT
TRBV4-2	.	.	TRBJ2-7	CASSQGVDGYEQYF	TGTGCCAGCAGCCAAGGGGTAGACGGCTACGAGCAGTACTTC
TRBV7-2	few	TRBD2	TRBJ2-5	CASSSLGLAGAKETQYF	TGTGCCAGCAGCTCCCTGGGACTAGCGGGGGCTAAAGAGACCCAGTACTTC
TRBV7-9	many	.	TRBJ2-7	CASCPDGVYEQYF	TGTGCCAGCTGCCCGGACGGAGTCTACGAGCAGTACTTC
TRBV7-9	.	.	TRBJ2-7	CASSLGREAYEQYF	TGTGCCAGCAGCTTAGGGCGGGAAGCCTACGAGCAGTACTTC
TRBV27	many	.	TRBJ1-5	CASSPDSLTFNQPQHF	TGTGCCAGCAGCCCTGACAGTCTAACTTTCAATCAGCCCCAGCATTTT
TRBV11-2	.	.	TRBJ1-2	CASSLVPPSGTF	TGTGCCAGCAGCTTAGTTCCTCCCAGTGGTACCTTC
TRBV7-2	many	.	TRBJ2-2	CASSFEDRTGELFF	TGTGCCAGCAGCTTCGAAGACAGGACCGGGGAGCTGTTTTTT
TRBV5-1	.	.	TRBJ1-2	CASSLDTGRNYGYTF	TGCGCCAGCAGCTTGGATACAGGGAGAAACTATGGCTACACCTTC
TRBV28	many	.	TRBJ1-6	CASSSPNSYNSPLHF	TGTGCCAGCAGTTCCCCCAACTCCTATAATTCACCCCTCCACTTT
TRBV24-1	.	TRBD1	TRBJ2-2	CAIKNRGPSGELFF	TGTGCCATCAAAAACAGGGGGCCGTCCGGGGAGCTGTTTTTT
TRBV6-2/TRBV6-3	.	TRBD1	TRBJ2-1	CASSYSRDKQGALSYEQFF	TGTGCCAGCAGTTACTCGCGGGATAAACAGGGGGCCCTATCATATGAGCAGTTCTTC
TRBV20-1	once	.	TRBJ2-1	CSARALALYNEQFF	TGCAGTGCTAGGGCGCTAGCGCTGTACAATGAGCAGTTCTTC
TRBV11-2	few	TRBD1	TRBJ2-1	CASSLGQGAFF	TGTGCCAGCAGCTTAGGACAGGGCGCGTTCTTC
TRBV5-6	.	.	TRBJ2-5	CASSSPRLMGETQYF	TGTGCCAGCAGCTCCCCCCGCCTGATGGGAGAGACCCAGTACTTC
TRBV6-5	.	.	TRBJ1-5	CASSYSRQQNQPQHF	TGTGCCAGCAGTTACTCGCGACAGCAGAATCAGCCCCAGCATTTT
TRBV10-3	.	.	TRBJ2-1	CAISGGFNNEQFF	TGTGCCATCAGTGGGGGGTTTAACAATGAGCAGTTCTTC
TRBV20-1	many	TRBD1	TRBJ1-1	CSARRQGGAFF	TGCAGTGCTAGGAGACAGGGAGGAGCTTTCTTT
TRBV9	.	.	TRBJ2-2	CASRGSGPGELFF	TGTGCCAGCAGAGGGTCCGGTCCCGGGGAGCTGTTTTTT
TRBV28	many	TRBD1	TRBJ2-5	CASSLRQGAETQYF	TGTGCCAGCAGTTTACGACAGGGGGCGGAGACCCAGTACTTC
TRBV27	.	.	TRBJ1-4	CASPPDSATNEKLFF	TGTGCCAGCCCTCCGGACAGTGCAACTAATGAAAAACTGTTTTTT
TRBV30	many	.	TRBJ2-7	CAWRDSYEQYF	TGTGCCTGGCGGGACTCCTACGAGCAGTACTTC